The rows below give T cell receptor beta chains drawn from one sample of a study of T cells after yellow fever vaccination. TCRdb reprocessed the 5' RACE reads via MiXCR and lists one record per CDR3 protein. Here the sample spans around 310,000 distinct CDR3 sequences, 3.6% being singletons. Source: PBMCs, taken on the day of the yellow fever booster vaccination. These receptors all come from a man between 18 and 35 years old who received the YFV17D yellow fever vaccine. CDR3s leave out the opening cysteine and the closing phenylalanine or tryptophan.

V	J	CDR3
TRBV9	TRBJ1-1	ASSPSVGNEAF
TRBV28	TRBJ2-6	ASQTGAGANVLT
TRBV10-3	TRBJ1-5	AISPAGRPQH
TRBV24-1	TRBJ2-3	ATSDSGTYDTDTQY
TRBV6-5	TRBJ1-5	ASSYSSPRGQPQH
TRBV12-3/TRBV12-4	TRBJ1-5	ASTSSNQPQH
TRBV5-5	TRBJ2-2	ASSLDSTLTGELF
TRBV7-2	TRBJ1-2	ASSPPPDIIFT
TRBV20-1	TRBJ1-3	SASDRPFYSGNTIY
TRBV7-2	TRBJ2-2	ASRDRVGELF
TRBV5-1	TRBJ1-6	ASSWTGENSPLH
TRBV11-2	TRBJ2-7	ASSSLTAREQY
TRBV5-1	TRBJ2-3	ASRADADTQY
TRBV4-3	TRBJ2-7	ASSPERWTGLGEQY
TRBV12-3/TRBV12-4	TRBJ1-1	AINRVNTEAF
TRBV4-3	TRBJ2-5	ASSQEDGRIQETQY
TRBV12-3/TRBV12-4	TRBJ2-3	ASRGWGASTDTQY
TRBV4-1	TRBJ1-6	ASSQVVSGSPLH
TRBV12-3/TRBV12-4	TRBJ1-4	ASSLDRRNEKLF
TRBV5-1	TRBJ2-3	ASTVTSHTDTQY
TRBV27	TRBJ2-1	ASSFAGVYNEQF
TRBV4-1	TRBJ1-4	ASRPVRGGTVGEKLF
TRBV2	TRBJ2-5	ASSWTGENQETQY
TRBV9	TRBJ1-5	ASSAGGGSYQPQH
TRBV2	TRBJ1-6	ASSEVGDNSPLH
TRBV4-3	TRBJ2-2	ASSQDPRDANTGELF
TRBV19	TRBJ1-1	AGLRVTVEAF
TRBV19	TRBJ2-3	ASSIHISGDTQY
TRBV7-2	TRBJ2-3	ASSLGGRVADTQY
TRBV7-2	TRBJ2-2	ASSSQSPGELF
TRBV28	TRBJ2-5	ASSTDARGEETQY
TRBV7-2	TRBJ2-3	ASSAYRGGSDTQY
TRBV15	TRBJ1-6	ATSRDQGGESPLH
TRBV14	TRBJ1-4	ASSPRTDSREKLF
TRBV5-1	TRBJ2-7	ASSSPGQTYEQY
TRBV7-9	TRBJ1-3	ASRKMGTGNTIY
TRBV29-1	TRBJ2-1	SVEDRRGSGEQF
TRBV10-3	TRBJ2-1	AIRAQGAGEQF
TRBV6-2/TRBV6-3	TRBJ1-5	ASREGGEVQPQH
TRBV7-2	TRBJ1-6	ASSPRWQGTSPLH
TRBV12-3/TRBV12-4	TRBJ2-3	ASNIADTQY
TRBV5-1	TRBJ1-4	ASSFGARNEKLF
TRBV12-3/TRBV12-4	TRBJ2-5	ASRDTLGETQY